This T cell receptor beta chain was recorded in a study of spatial heterogeneity in lung cancer. Background on the study: Beta-chain sequences were consistently detected more often than alpha-chain sequences. General study results and limits: Expanded tumor TCRs that were ubiquitous appeared in blood more at resection than follow-up.

Time point noted: sample taken at primary tumor resection. The authors sequenced whole RNA from tumor, nontumor lung or frozen PBMC without sorting. Samples were donated by 72 untreated early-stage non-small cell lung cancer patients. TCRdb processed the 5' RACE reads anew with MiXCR; each CDR3 protein has one entry. Of approximately 25,000 distinct CDR3 sequences listed, 6.9% were seen once; the top ten hold approximately 15%. V lost 2 bases to trimming and J lost 8 bases, with 12 bases between them. The CDR3 has 13 amino acids. The germline V gene has CDR1 MDHEN and CDR2 SYDVKM. Comments on this clonotype: The antigen remains unidentified.

The rearrangement joins TRBV28 to TRBJ1-2; D not certain. Sequences were derived from PBMCs, sampled at surgery. The source is a male donor with early-stage non-small cell lung cancer. The CDR3 here is CASSLPQAVGYTF. CDR3 DNA sequence: TGTGCCAGCAGTTTACCCCAGGCGGTAGGCTACACCTTC.